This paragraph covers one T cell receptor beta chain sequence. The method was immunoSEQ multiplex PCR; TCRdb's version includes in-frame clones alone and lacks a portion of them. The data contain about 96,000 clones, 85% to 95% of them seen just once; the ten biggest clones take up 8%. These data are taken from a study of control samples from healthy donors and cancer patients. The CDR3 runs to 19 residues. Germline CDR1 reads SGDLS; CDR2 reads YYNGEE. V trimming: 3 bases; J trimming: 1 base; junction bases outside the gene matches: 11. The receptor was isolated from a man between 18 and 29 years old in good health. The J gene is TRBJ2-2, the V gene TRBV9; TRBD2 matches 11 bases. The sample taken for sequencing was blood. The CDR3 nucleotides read TGTGCCAGCAGCGAGAGGGGAAAGGGACTAGCGGAGAACACCGGGGAGCTGTTTTTT. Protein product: CASSERGKGLAENTGELFF.